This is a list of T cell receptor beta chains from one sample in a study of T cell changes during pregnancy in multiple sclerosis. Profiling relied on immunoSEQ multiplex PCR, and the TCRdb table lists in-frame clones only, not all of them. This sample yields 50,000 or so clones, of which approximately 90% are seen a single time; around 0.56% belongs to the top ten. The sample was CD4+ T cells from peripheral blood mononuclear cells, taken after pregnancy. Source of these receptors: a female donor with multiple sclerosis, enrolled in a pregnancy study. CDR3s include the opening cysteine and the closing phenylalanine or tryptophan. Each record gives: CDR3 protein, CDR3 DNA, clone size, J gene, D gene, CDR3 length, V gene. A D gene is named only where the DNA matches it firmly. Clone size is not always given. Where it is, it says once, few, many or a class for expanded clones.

CDR3: CASSRGGNTEAFF; DNA: TGTGCCAGCAGCCGAGGGGGAAACACTGAAGCTTTCTTT; size: -; J: TRBJ1-1; D: -; length: 13; V: TRBV7-9
CDR3: CASREGLPNTEAFF; DNA: TGTGCCAGCAGGGAGGGACTGCCGAACACTGAAGCTTTCTTT; size: -; J: TRBJ1-1; D: -; length: 14; V: TRBV2
CDR3: CASSSSGRGIDEQFF; DNA: TGCGCCAGCAGCTCTAGCGGGAGGGGAATCGATGAGCAGTTCTTC; size: -; J: TRBJ2-1; D: TRBD2; length: 15; V: TRBV5-1
CDR3: CASSPGDFPDTQYF; DNA: TGTGCCAGCAGCCCGGGGGACTTTCCAGATACGCAGTATTTT; size: -; J: TRBJ2-3; D: -; length: 14; V: TRBV5-4
CDR3: CASTQQTLAKNIQYF; DNA: TGTGCCAGCACCCAACAGACGCTAGCCAAAAACATTCAGTACTTC; size: -; J: TRBJ2-4; D: -; length: 15; V: TRBV21-1
CDR3: CASSAEGLAKNIQYF; DNA: TGTGCCAGCAGCGCGGAGGGACTAGCCAAAAACATTCAGTACTTC; size: -; J: TRBJ2-4; D: -; length: 15; V: TRBV5-6
CDR3: CASSVGWEFRTDTQYF; DNA: TGTGCCAGCAGCGTAGGTTGGGAGTTCCGCACAGATACGCAGTATTTT; size: -; J: TRBJ2-3; D: -; length: 16; V: TRBV9
CDR3: CASSRGGARGNEQFF; DNA: TGTGCCAGCAGTAGGGGCGGAGCGAGGGGGAATGAGCAGTTCTTC; size: -; J: TRBJ2-1; D: -; length: 15; V: TRBV27
CDR3: CASSPVGPRTEAFF; DNA: TGTGCCAGCAGCCCCGTTGGCCCGAGGACTGAAGCTTTCTTT; size: -; J: TRBJ1-1; D: -; length: 14; V: TRBV7-9
CDR3: CASSLDRVNGEQYF; DNA: TGTGCCAGCAGTTTGGACAGGGTAAATGGCGAGCAGTACTTC; size: -; J: TRBJ2-7; D: TRBD1; length: 14; V: TRBV6-6
CDR3: CASSFSAGVATGELFF; DNA: TGTGCCAGCAGCTTTTCAGCGGGAGTAGCTACCGGGGAGCTGTTTTTT; size: -; J: TRBJ2-2; D: TRBD2; length: 16; V: TRBV11-1
CDR3: CASGLVGGTTDTQYF; DNA: TGTGCTAGTGGTTTGGTAGGAGGTACCACAGATACGCAGTATTTT; size: -; J: TRBJ2-3; D: -; length: 15; V: TRBV12-5
CDR3: CASSPEETQYF; DNA: TGTGCCAGCAGTCCGGAAGAGACCCAGTACTTC; size: -; J: TRBJ2-5; D: -; length: 11; V: TRBV2
CDR3: CASSLPRLAEIDTQYF; DNA: TGCGCCAGCAGCTTGCCTCGACTAGCGGAGATAGATACGCAGTATTTT; size: -; J: TRBJ2-3; D: TRBD2; length: 16; V: TRBV5-1
CDR3: CASSQDPGLAGGAGFF; DNA: TGTGCCAGCAGCCAAGATCCGGGACTAGCGGGTGGGGCGGGATTCTTC; size: -; J: TRBJ2-1; D: TRBD2; length: 16; V: TRBV4-2
CDR3: CASSSSGSYNEQFF; DNA: TGTGCCAGCAGTAGTAGCGGGAGCTACAATGAGCAGTTCTTC; size: -; J: TRBJ2-1; D: TRBD2; length: 14; V: TRBV9
CDR3: CASSSVGIGLRADTQYF; DNA: TGTGCCAGCAGCTCCGTTGGTATCGGCTTACGGGCAGATACGCAGTATTTT; size: -; J: TRBJ2-3; D: -; length: 17; V: TRBV11-1
CDR3: CASSIQVSNTEAFF; DNA: TGCGCCAGCAGCATACAGGTCTCCAACACTGAAGCTTTCTTT; size: -; J: TRBJ1-1; D: -; length: 14; V: TRBV5-1
CDR3: CASSPTSGANNEQFF; DNA: TGTGCCAGCAGCCCCACTAGCGGGGCTAACAATGAGCAGTTCTTC; size: -; J: TRBJ2-1; D: TRBD2; length: 15; V: TRBV27
CDR3: CASSFGTLSGNTIYF; DNA: TGTGCCAGCAGCTTTGGGACACTCTCTGGAAACACCATATATTTT; size: -; J: TRBJ1-3; D: -; length: 15; V: TRBV7-9
CDR3: CASSLAGGGNEQFF; DNA: TGTGCCAGCTCTCTCGCGGGGGGTGGTAATGAGCAGTTCTTC; size: -; J: TRBJ2-1; D: TRBD2; length: 14; V: TRBV7-9
CDR3: CASSVLRESVNEQFF; DNA: TGTGCCAGCAGCGTACTTCGGGAGTCAGTCAATGAGCAGTTCTTC; size: -; J: TRBJ2-1; D: -; length: 15; V: TRBV9
CDR3: CASSEGDRERGEQYF; DNA: TGCGCCAGCAGTGAAGGGGACAGGGAGAGGGGCGAGCAGTACTTC; size: -; J: TRBJ2-7; D: TRBD1; length: 15; V: TRBV10-1
CDR3: CASSSGTSGPTDTQYF; DNA: TGTGCCAGCAGCTCTGGGACTAGCGGACCCACAGATACGCAGTATTTT; size: -; J: TRBJ2-3; D: TRBD2; length: 16; V: TRBV5-4
CDR3: CASSESGGSSSPLHF; DNA: TGCGCCAGCAGTGAGTCCGGGGGATCGAGTTCACCCCTCCACTTT; size: -; J: TRBJ1-6; D: -; length: 15; V: TRBV10-2
CDR3: CASSLQGLGNQPQHF; DNA: TGTGCCAGCAGCCTACAGGGGCTGGGCAATCAGCCCCAGCATTTT; size: -; J: TRBJ1-5; D: TRBD1; length: 15; V: TRBV27
CDR3: CASSLSDEQFF; DNA: TGTGCCAGCAGCTTGTCCGATGAGCAGTTCTTC; size: -; J: TRBJ2-1; D: -; length: 11; V: TRBV7-6
CDR3: CASVIPSGANVLTF; DNA: TGTGCCAGCGTTATTCCCTCTGGGGCCAACGTCCTGACTTTC; size: -; J: TRBJ2-6; D: -; length: 14; V: TRBV2
CDR3: CATSGDRVWEQYF; DNA: TGTGCCACCAGCGGAGACAGGGTATGGGAGCAGTACTTC; size: -; J: TRBJ2-7; D: TRBD1; length: 13; V: TRBV15
CDR3: CASSSKREWTDTQYF; DNA: TGTGCCAGCAGTTCAAAGCGGGAGTGGACAGATACGCAGTATTTT; size: -; J: TRBJ2-3; D: TRBD2; length: 15; V: TRBV28
CDR3: CASSKGGVRYTEAFF; DNA: TGTGCCAGCAGCAAAGGGGGGGTTAGGTACACTGAAGCTTTCTTT; size: -; J: TRBJ1-1; D: -; length: 15; V: TRBV21-1
CDR3: CASSLTGTGANEQYF; DNA: TGTGCCAGCTCCTTAACCGGGACAGGGGCCAACGAGCAGTACTTC; size: -; J: TRBJ2-7; D: TRBD1; length: 15; V: TRBV18
CDR3: CASSAGDSLRGYTF; DNA: TGTGCCAGCAGCGCTGGGGACAGCCTTCGGGGCTACACCTTC; size: once; J: TRBJ1-2; D: TRBD1; length: 14; V: TRBV7-8
CDR3: CASSLSGGPTEAFF; DNA: TGTGCCAGCAGTTTATCAGGAGGGCCAACTGAAGCTTTCTTT; size: -; J: TRBJ1-1; D: -; length: 14; V: TRBV27
CDR3: CASSQGTGGTTEAFF; DNA: TGTGCCAGCAGCCAAGGGACAGGGGGCACGACTGAAGCTTTCTTT; size: -; J: TRBJ1-1; D: TRBD1; length: 15; V: TRBV4-2
CDR3: CASSGGQGYRDQYF; DNA: TGTGCCAGTAGTGGCGGACAGGGGTATAGGGACCAGTACTTC; size: -; J: TRBJ2-5; D: TRBD1; length: 14; V: TRBV19
CDR3: CASSRPGQGKLFF; DNA: TGTGCCAGCAGTCGACCGGGACAGGGAAAACTGTTTTTT; size: -; J: TRBJ1-4; D: TRBD1; length: 13; V: TRBV27
CDR3: CASSLAGIAGGPRDTQYF; DNA: TGTGCCAGCAGCTTAGCGGGAATAGCGGGAGGGCCGAGGGATACGCAGTATTTT; size: -; J: TRBJ2-3; D: TRBD2; length: 18; V: TRBV7-2
CDR3: CASGRVHSAAGEVPRDTQYF; DNA: TGTGCCAGCGGTCGGGTCCACTCAGCAGCGGGAGAGGTTCCCAGAGATACGCAGTATTTT; size: -; J: TRBJ2-3; D: TRBD2; length: 20; V: TRBV2
CDR3: CASSPGQGGDTQYF; DNA: TGTGCCAGCAGCCCTGGGCAGGGGGGAGATACGCAGTATTTT; size: -; J: TRBJ2-3; D: -; length: 14; V: TRBV7-9
CDR3: CASRTGNGEQYF; DNA: TGCGCCAGCAGAACAGGGAACGGGGAGCAGTACTTC; size: -; J: TRBJ2-7; D: -; length: 12; V: TRBV5-1
CDR3: CASSLTGKGDQPQHF; DNA: TGTGCCAGCTCACTTACAGGGAAGGGCGATCAGCCCCAGCATTTT; size: -; J: TRBJ1-5; D: -; length: 15; V: TRBV18
CDR3: CATSRAGGSYEQYF; DNA: TGTGCCACCAGCCGTGCAGGGGGCAGCTACGAGCAGTACTTC; size: -; J: TRBJ2-7; D: TRBD1; length: 14; V: TRBV15
CDR3: CASSPTGNGYTF; DNA: TGTGCCAGCAGTCCGACAGGGAATGGCTACACCTTC; size: -; J: TRBJ1-2; D: TRBD1; length: 12; V: TRBV27
CDR3: CASTPSGEARDSGWPGEQYF; DNA: TGTGCCAGTACCCCGAGTGGAGAGGCCCGTGATAGCGGGTGGCCGGGCGAGCAGTACTTC; size: -; J: TRBJ2-7; D: TRBD2; length: 20; V: TRBV19
CDR3: CASSGLQGKANEKLFF; DNA: TGTGCCAGCAGTGGGCTCCAGGGAAAAGCTAATGAAAAACTGTTTTTT; size: -; J: TRBJ1-4; D: -; length: 16; V: TRBV28
CDR3: CASSPSGTRGLYEQFF; DNA: TGTGCCAGCAGCCCCTCCGGGACTAGGGGGTTGTATGAGCAGTTCTTC; size: -; J: TRBJ2-1; D: TRBD2; length: 16; V: TRBV7-3
CDR3: CASSLGTGGYTF; DNA: TGCGCCAGCAGCTTGGGGACAGGGGGCTACACCTTC; size: once; J: TRBJ1-2; D: TRBD1; length: 12; V: TRBV5-1
CDR3: CASSPTTGGMETQYF; DNA: TGCGCCAGCAGTCCAACCACAGGGGGCATGGAGACCCAGTACTTC; size: -; J: TRBJ2-5; D: TRBD1; length: 15; V: TRBV5-1
CDR3: CASTPGVNQPQHF; DNA: TGTGCCAGCACCCCCGGGGTCAATCAGCCCCAGCATTTT; size: -; J: TRBJ1-5; D: -; length: 13; V: TRBV6-5
CDR3: CASSQDSVSSYNEQFF; DNA: TGCGCCAGCAGCCAAGATTCGGTTAGCTCCTACAATGAGCAGTTCTTC; size: -; J: TRBJ2-1; D: -; length: 16; V: TRBV4-3
CDR3: CASSLNPGSGNTIYF; DNA: TGTGCCAGTAGTCTAAACCCGGGCTCTGGAAACACCATATATTTT; size: -; J: TRBJ1-3; D: -; length: 15; V: TRBV19
CDR3: CASSFGRVKADTQYF; DNA: TGTGCCAGCAGTTTTGGCAGGGTAAAAGCGGATACGCAGTATTTT; size: once; J: TRBJ2-3; D: -; length: 15; V: TRBV27
CDR3: CASSHPRGHFSSNQPQHF; DNA: TGCGCCAGCAGCCACCCCAGGGGGCACTTCTCCAGCAATCAGCCCCAGCATTTT; size: once; J: TRBJ1-5; D: TRBD1; length: 18; V: TRBV4-3
CDR3: CSVERREGSYEQYF; DNA: TGCAGCGTTGAGCGGCGGGAGGGTTCCTACGAGCAGTACTTC; size: -; J: TRBJ2-7; D: TRBD2; length: 14; V: TRBV29-1
CDR3: CASSPRDSYNQPQHF; DNA: TGTGCCAGCAGCCCTAGGGACAGTTATAATCAGCCCCAGCATTTT; size: -; J: TRBJ1-5; D: TRBD1; length: 15; V: TRBV9
CDR3: CASSVSGLAGETDTQYF; DNA: TGTGCCAGCAGCGTTAGCGGACTAGCGGGAGAAACAGATACGCAGTATTTT; size: -; J: TRBJ2-3; D: TRBD2; length: 17; V: TRBV9
CDR3: CASSAGLTRGEAFF; DNA: TGTGCCAGTAGTGCGGGACTTACAAGGGGTGAAGCTTTCTTT; size: -; J: TRBJ1-1; D: -; length: 14; V: TRBV19
CDR3: CASSPRGQGIKPIYNEQFF; DNA: TGTGCCAGCAGCCCACGGGGACAGGGAATCAAACCTATCTACAATGAGCAGTTCTTC; size: -; J: TRBJ2-1; D: TRBD1; length: 19; V: TRBV5-4